These T cell receptor beta chains were read from a single sample in a study of blood T cell repertoires in COVID-19. The data were produced by immunoSEQ multiplex PCR, yet TCRdb's version contains in-frame clones alone and is incomplete. The sample lists tens of thousands of clones, around nine tenths occurring once. The specimen was peripheral blood. The receptors shown here come from a man aged 55 to 70 with active or convalescent COVID-19. Each CDR3 is given with its conserved first and last residue. The D gene is left open where the match is weak. The size entry is marked missing in some rows and otherwise reads once, few, many or a size class.

>TRBV7-2|-|-|TRBJ1-4
TGTGCCAGCAGCTTACCAGGGCTCCGCACTAATGAAAAACTGTTTTTT
CASSLPGLRTNEKLFF
>TRBV10-2|-|TRBD1|TRBJ2-5
TGCGCCAGCAGTGGCCCTGTACGGGACAGGGGGTCCATCGACCTGGAGACCCAGTACTTC
CASSGPVRDRGSIDLETQYF
>TRBV9|-|TRBD1|TRBJ2-7
TGTGCCAGCAGCTCCCGGACAGGGGATACCTACGAGCAGTACTTC
CASSSRTGDTYEQYF
>TRBV11-2|-|TRBD2|TRBJ2-5
TGTGCCAGCAGCCAGACTAGCACGGAGACCCAGTACTTC
CASSQTSTETQYF
>TRBV6-6|-|-|TRBJ2-7
TGTGCCAGCAGCCCCCGACAGGATGGGTACGAGCAGTACTTC
CASSPRQDGYEQYF
>TRBV6-2/TRBV6-3|-|TRBD1|TRBJ1-2
TGTGCCAGCAGTGACAGGGGAAACTATGGCTACACCTTC
CASSDRGNYGYTF
>TRBV3-1/TRBV3-2|-|-|TRBJ2-7
TGTGCCAGCAGCCAACAAACCGGGACTCTGTCCTACGAGCAGTACTTC
CASSQQTGTLSYEQYF
>TRBV9|-|-|TRBJ1-1
TGTGCCAGCAGCGTAGGCCCAGACACTGAAGCTTTCTTT
CASSVGPDTEAFF
>TRBV30|-|TRBD1|TRBJ2-4
TGTGCCTGGAGTGTAACCGGGACAGCTAAAAACATTCAGTACTTC
CAWSVTGTAKNIQYF
>TRBV2|-|-|TRBJ1-1
TGTGCCAGCAGTGTGGGGAGATGGGGAACTGAAGCTTTCTTT
CASSVGRWGTEAFF
>TRBV19|-|TRBD1|TRBJ1-1
TGTGCCAGTAGTACTTTACTATCCGGGACAGAGAACACTGAAGCTTTCTTT
CASSTLLSGTENTEAFF
>TRBV19|-|TRBD2|TRBJ2-1
TGTGCCAGTAAATGGCAGCGGGGGGCCAGTGAGCAGTTCTTC
CASKWQRGASEQFF
>TRBV11-2|-|TRBD1|TRBJ1-2
TGTGCCAGCAGCTTAGGCGGACAGGATGGCTACACCTTC
CASSLGGQDGYTF
>TRBV28|-|-|TRBJ1-1
TGTGCCAGCAGTCCCCGGACAGTTGAAGCTTTCTTT
CASSPRTVEAFF
>TRBV30|once|-|TRBJ1-2
TGTGCCTGGAGGATAGCCCCTTACTACACCTTC
CAWRIAPYYTF
>TRBV28|-|-|TRBJ1-5
TGTGCCAGCATCATACAGGGTTTTGGGCCCCAGCATTTT
CASIIQGFGPQHF
>TRBV19|once|TRBD1|TRBJ1-5
TGTGCCAGTACCAGGGGGGACGGAAGCAATCAGCCCCAGCATTTT
CASTRGDGSNQPQHF
>TRBV20-1|-|TRBD1|TRBJ2-3
TGCAGTGCAACAGGGGCAGATACGCAGTATTTT
CSATGADTQYF
>TRBV19|once|TRBD1|TRBJ1-5
TGTGCCAGTAGTCCCCGGACAGGGACGAGGAAGAATCAGCCCCAGCATTTT
CASSPRTGTRKNQPQHF
>TRBV4-3|-|-|TRBJ2-2
TGCGCCAGCAGCCAAGCAGGGGAAAGCACCGGGGAGCTGTTTTTT
CASSQAGESTGELFF
>TRBV10-3|-|TRBD2|TRBJ2-3
TGTGCCATCAGTGATTCGGGACTAGCGGGGGGCCTCACAGATACGCAGTATTTT
CAISDSGLAGGLTDTQYF
>TRBV28|-|-|TRBJ1-4
TGTGCCAGCAGTTCCAGGACAGCAACTAATGAAAAACTGTTTTTT
CASSSRTATNEKLFF
>TRBV11-2|-|-|TRBJ2-7
TGTGCCAGCAGCTTAGCTTCACACTACTACGAGCAGTACTTC
CASSLASHYYEQYF
>TRBV7-3|-|TRBD1|TRBJ2-5
TGTGCCAGCAGCCTGGACAGGGGGCCGGAAGAGACCCAGTACTTC
CASSLDRGPEETQYF
>TRBV27|-|-|TRBJ1-2
TGTGCCAGCAGTTCCAGGGTTTACTATGGCTACACCTTC
CASSSRVYYGYTF
>TRBV5-6|-|-|TRBJ1-2
TGTGCCAGCAGCTTGGCCCCGGGGGAATACTATGGCTACACCTTC
CASSLAPGEYYGYTF
>TRBV30|-|-|TRBJ1-1
TGTGCCTGGAGTAGAGGTACTGAAGCTTTCTTT
CAWSRGTEAFF
>TRBV28|-|TRBD1|TRBJ1-3
TGTGCCAGCTCGAACCTCGGACAGGGGGCGAGCTCTGGAAACACCATATATTTT
CASSNLGQGASSGNTIYF
>TRBV29-1|few|TRBD1|TRBJ2-1
TGCAGCGCCAAGGGACAGCTTGTTGAGCAGTTCTTC
CSAKGQLVEQFF
>TRBV7-8|-|TRBD1|TRBJ1-3
TGTGCCAGCAGCTTACAGGGGACAGGGGGGAACACCATATATTTT
CASSLQGTGGNTIYF
>TRBV5-6|-|TRBD1|TRBJ1-1
TGTGCCAGCAGCTTGGTGGGGGTGACAGGGGATACTGAAGCTTTCTTT
CASSLVGVTGDTEAFF
>TRBV28|-|-|TRBJ1-4
TGTGCCAGCAGTCGACTACGGGAAAAACTGTTTTTT
CASSRLREKLFF
>TRBV30|-|TRBD1|TRBJ1-1
TGTGCCTGGAGTGATGTAGACAGGGACGGAACTGAAGCTTTCTTT
CAWSDVDRDGTEAFF
>TRBV6-6|-|-|TRBJ2-2
TGTGCCAGCAGTTACCCTTACAGGGTTGGCACCGGGGAGCTGTTTTTT
CASSYPYRVGTGELFF
>TRBV11-2|-|TRBD2|TRBJ2-1
TGTGCCAGCAGAACCACTAGCGGGGGGTCGGGCAATGAGCAGTTCTTC
CASRTTSGGSGNEQFF
>TRBV5-1|-|-|TRBJ1-1
TGCGCCAGCAGCCTATGGGGAGGCAGGGAAGACACTGAAGCTTTCTTT
CASSLWGGREDTEAFF
>TRBV7-8|-|TRBD2|TRBJ2-3
TGTGCCAGCAGCCCGACTAGCTCTTGGCCAGATACGCAGTATTTT
CASSPTSSWPDTQYF
>TRBV7-3|-|-|TRBJ1-1
TGTGCCAGCAGCTACTCCTCGAACACTGAAGCTTTCTTT
CASSYSSNTEAFF
>TRBV28|-|TRBD1|TRBJ1-6
TGTGCCAGCAGTACGCCGGGACAGGGGTTTAATTCACCCCTCCACTTT
CASSTPGQGFNSPLHF
>TRBV5-1|few|-|TRBJ1-4
TGCGCCAGCAGCCTAGCGACAGCTACTAATGAAAAACTGTTTTTT
CASSLATATNEKLFF
>TRBV7-2|-|TRBD2|TRBJ2-2
TGTGCCAGCAGCTGGACTAGCGGAGACACCGGGGAGCTGTTTTTT
CASSWTSGDTGELFF